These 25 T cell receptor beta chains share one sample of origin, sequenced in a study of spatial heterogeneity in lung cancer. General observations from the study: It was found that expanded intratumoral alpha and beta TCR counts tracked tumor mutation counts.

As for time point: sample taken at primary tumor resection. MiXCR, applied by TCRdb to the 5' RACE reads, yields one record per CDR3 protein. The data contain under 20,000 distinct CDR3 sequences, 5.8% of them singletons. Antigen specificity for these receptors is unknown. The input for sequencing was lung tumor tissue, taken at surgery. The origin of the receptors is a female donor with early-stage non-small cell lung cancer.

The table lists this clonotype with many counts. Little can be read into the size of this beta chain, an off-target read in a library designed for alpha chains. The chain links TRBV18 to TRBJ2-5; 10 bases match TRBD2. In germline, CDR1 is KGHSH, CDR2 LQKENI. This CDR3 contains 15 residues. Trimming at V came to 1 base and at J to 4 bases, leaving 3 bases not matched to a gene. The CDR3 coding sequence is TGTGCCAGCTCACCACTAGCGGGAGGCCGAGAGACCCAGTACTTC. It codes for CASSPLAGGRETQYF.

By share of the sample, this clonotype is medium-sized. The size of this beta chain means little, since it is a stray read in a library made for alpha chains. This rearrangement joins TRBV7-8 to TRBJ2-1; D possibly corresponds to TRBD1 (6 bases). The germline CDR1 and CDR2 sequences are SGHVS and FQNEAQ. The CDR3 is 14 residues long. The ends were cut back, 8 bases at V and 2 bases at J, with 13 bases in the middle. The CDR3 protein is CASEDGTPYNEQFF. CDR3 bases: TGTGCCAGCGAGGACGGGACACCCTACAATGAGCAGTTCTTC.

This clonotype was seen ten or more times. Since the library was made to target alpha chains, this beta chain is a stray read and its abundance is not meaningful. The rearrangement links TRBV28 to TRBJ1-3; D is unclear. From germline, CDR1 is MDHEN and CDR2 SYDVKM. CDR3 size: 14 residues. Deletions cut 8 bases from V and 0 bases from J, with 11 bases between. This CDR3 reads CASLGYPSGNTIYF. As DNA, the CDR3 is TGTGCCAGCCTGGGGTACCCCTCTGGAAACACCATATATTTT.

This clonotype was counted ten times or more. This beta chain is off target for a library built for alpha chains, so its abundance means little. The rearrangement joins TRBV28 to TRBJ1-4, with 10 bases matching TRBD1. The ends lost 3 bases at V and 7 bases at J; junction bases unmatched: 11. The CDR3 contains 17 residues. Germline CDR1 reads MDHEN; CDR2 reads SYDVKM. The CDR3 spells CASSLGDRGKKSEKLFF. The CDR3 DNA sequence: TGTGCCAGCAGTTTGGGGGACAGGGGAAAAAAGAGTGAAAAACTGTTTTTT.

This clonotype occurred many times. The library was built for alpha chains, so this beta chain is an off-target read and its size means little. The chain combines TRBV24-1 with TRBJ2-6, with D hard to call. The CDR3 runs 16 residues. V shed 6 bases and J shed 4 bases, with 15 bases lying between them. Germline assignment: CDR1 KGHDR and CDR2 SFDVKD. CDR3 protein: CATSQDGSGGANVLTF. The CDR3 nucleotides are TGTGCCACCAGTCAGGACGGCTCGGGCGGGGCCAACGTCCTGACTTTC.

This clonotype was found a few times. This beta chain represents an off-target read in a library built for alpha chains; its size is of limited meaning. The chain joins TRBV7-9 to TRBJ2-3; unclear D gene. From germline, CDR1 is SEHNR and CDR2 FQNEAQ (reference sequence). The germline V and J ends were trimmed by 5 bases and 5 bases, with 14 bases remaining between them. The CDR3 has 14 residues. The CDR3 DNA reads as TGTGCCAGCAGCGTCAGTGGAGCTGGAGATACGCAGTATTTT. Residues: CASSVSGAGDTQYF.

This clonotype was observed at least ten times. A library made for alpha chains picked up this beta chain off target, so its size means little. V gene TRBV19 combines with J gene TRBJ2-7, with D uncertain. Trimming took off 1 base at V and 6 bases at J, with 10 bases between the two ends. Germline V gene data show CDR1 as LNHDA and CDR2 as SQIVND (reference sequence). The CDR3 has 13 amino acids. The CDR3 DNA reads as TGTGCCAGTAGTATAGGGCCCCGCGGCGAGCAGTACTTC. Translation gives CASSIGPRGEQYF.

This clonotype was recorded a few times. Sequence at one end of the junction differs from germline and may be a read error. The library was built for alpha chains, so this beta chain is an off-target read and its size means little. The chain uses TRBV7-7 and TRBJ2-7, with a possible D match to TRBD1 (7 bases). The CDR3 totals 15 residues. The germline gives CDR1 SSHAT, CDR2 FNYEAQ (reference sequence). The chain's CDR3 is CASSLRAGGYYEQYF. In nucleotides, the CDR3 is TGTGCTAGCAGCTTAAGGGCAGGGGGGTATTACGAGCAGTACTTC.

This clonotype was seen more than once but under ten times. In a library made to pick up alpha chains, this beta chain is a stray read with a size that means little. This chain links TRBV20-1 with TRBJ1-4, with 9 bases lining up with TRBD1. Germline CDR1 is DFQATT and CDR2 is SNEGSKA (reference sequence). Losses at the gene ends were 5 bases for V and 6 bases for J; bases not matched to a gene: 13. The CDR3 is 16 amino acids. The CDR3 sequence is CSAPGTGMGRDEKLFF. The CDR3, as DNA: TGCAGTGCTCCCGGGACAGGGATGGGTCGGGATGAAAAACTGTTTTTT.

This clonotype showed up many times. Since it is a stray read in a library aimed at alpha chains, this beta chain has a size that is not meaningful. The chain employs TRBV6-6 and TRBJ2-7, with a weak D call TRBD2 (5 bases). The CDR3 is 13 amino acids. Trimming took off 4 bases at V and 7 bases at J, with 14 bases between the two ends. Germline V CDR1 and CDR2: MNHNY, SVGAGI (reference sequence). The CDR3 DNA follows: TGTGCCAGCAGTTCACTTAGCGATCGGGAGCAGTACTTC. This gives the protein CASSSLSDREQYF.

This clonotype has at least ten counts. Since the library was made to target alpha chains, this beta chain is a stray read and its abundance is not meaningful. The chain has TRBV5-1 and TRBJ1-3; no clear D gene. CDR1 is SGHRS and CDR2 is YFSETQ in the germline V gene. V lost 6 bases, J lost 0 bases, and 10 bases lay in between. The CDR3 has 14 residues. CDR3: CASMETTSGNTIYF. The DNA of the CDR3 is TGCGCCAGCATGGAGACTACCTCTGGAAACACCATATATTTT.

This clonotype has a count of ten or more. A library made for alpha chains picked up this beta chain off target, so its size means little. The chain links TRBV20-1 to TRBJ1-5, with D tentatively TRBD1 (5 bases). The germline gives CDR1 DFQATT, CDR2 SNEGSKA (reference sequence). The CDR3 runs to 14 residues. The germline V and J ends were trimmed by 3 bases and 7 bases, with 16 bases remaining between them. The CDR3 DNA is TGCAGTGCTAGGGCCGGGACGGACGAGCAGCCCCAGCATTTT. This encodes CSARAGTDEQPQHF.

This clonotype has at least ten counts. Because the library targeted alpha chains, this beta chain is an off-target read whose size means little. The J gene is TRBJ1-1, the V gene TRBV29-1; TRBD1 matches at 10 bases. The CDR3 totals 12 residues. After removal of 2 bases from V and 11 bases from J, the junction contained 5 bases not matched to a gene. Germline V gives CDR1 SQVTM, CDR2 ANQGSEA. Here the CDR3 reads CSVERDRGEAFF. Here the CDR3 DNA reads TGCAGCGTTGAAAGGGACAGGGGTGAGGCTTTCTTT.

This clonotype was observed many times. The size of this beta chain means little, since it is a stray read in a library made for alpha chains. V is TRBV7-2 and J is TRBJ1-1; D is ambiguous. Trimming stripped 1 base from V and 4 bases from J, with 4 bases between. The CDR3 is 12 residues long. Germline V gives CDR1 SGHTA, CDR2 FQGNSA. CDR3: CASSLDRTEAFF. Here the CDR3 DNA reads TGTGCCAGCAGCTTAGATCGCACTGAAGCTTTCTTT.

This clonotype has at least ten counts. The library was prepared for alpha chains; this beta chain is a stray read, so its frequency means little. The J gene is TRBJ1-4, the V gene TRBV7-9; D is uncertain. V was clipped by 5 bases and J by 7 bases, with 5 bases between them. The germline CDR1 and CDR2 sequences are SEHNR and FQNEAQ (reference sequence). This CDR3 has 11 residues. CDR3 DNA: TGTGCCAGCAGCCCACTTGAAAAACTGTTTTTT. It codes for CASSPLEKLFF.

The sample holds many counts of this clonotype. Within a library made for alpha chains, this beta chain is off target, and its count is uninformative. CDR3 residues: CASSSQGYQETQYF. As DNA, the CDR3 is TGTGCCAGCAGCTCCCAAGGGTACCAAGAGACCCAGTACTTC. The V gene is TRBV7-2, the J gene TRBJ2-5; no clear D. Germline-derived CDR1 and CDR2 are SGHTA and FQGNSA. Trimming left V 4 bases short and J 0 bases short, with 9 bases between. This CDR3 spans 14 amino acids.

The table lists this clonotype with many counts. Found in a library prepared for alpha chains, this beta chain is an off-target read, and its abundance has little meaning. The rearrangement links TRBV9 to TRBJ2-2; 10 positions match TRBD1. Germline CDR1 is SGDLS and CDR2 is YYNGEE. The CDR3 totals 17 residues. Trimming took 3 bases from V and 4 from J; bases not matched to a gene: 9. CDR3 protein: CASSEGLDRGTTGELFF. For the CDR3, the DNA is TGTGCCAGCAGCGAGGGCTTGGACAGGGGGACCACCGGGGAGCTGTTTTTT.

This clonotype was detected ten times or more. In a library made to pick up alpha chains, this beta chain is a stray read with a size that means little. CDR3 sequence: CASSFGTDGSYEQYF. CDR3 coding DNA: TGTGCCAGCAGTTTTGGGACAGACGGATCCTACGAGCAGTACTTC. The rearrangement links TRBV27 to TRBJ2-7; TRBD1 matches at 7 bases. CDR1 and CDR2 from the germline V gene are MNHEY and SMNVEV (reference sequence). The CDR3 covers 15 residues. After removal of 3 bases from V and 1 base from J, the junction contained 6 bases not matched to a gene.

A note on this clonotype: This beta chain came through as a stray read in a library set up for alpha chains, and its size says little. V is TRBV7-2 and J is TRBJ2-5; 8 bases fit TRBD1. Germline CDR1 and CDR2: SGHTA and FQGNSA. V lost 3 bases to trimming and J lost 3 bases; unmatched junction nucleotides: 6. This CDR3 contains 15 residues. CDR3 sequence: CASSFQGAWEETQYF. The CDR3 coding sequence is TGTGCCAGCAGCTTTCAGGGGGCTTGGGAAGAGACCCAGTACTTC.

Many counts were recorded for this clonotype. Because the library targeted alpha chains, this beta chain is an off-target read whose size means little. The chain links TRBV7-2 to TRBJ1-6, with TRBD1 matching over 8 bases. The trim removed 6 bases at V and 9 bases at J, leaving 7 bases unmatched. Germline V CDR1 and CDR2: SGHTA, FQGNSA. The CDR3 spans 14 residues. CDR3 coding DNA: TGTGCCAGCAGGCCGGGACAGGATAGTTCACCCCTCCACTTT. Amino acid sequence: CASRPGQDSSPLHF.

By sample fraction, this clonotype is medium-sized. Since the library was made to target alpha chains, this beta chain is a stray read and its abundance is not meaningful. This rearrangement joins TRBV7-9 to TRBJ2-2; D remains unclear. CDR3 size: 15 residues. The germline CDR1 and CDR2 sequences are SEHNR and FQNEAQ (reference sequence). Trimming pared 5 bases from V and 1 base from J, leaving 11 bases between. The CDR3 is CASSPPGKNTGELFF. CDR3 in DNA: TGTGCCAGCAGCCCCCCAGGAAAGAACACCGGGGAGCTGTTTTTT. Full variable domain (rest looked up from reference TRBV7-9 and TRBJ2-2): DTGVSQNPRHKITKRGQNVTFRCDPISEHNRLYWYRQTLGQGPEFLTYFQNEAQLEKSRLLSDRFSAERPKGSFSTLEIQRTEQGDSAMYLCASSPPGKNTGELFFGEGSRLTVL.

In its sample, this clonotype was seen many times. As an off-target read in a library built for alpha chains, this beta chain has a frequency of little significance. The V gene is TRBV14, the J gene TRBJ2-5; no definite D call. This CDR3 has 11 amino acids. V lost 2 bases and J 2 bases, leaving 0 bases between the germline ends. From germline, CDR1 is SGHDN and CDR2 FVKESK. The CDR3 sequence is CASSQQETQYF. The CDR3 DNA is TGTGCCAGCAGCCAACAAGAGACCCAGTACTTC.

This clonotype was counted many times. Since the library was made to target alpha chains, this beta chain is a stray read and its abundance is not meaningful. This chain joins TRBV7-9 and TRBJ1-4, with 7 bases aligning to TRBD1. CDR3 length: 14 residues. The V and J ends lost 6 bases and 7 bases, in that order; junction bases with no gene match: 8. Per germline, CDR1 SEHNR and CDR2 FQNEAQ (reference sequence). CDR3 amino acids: CASSQQGVVEKLFF. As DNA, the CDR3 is TGTGCCAGCAGTCAGCAGGGGGTGGTTGAAAAACTGTTTTTT.

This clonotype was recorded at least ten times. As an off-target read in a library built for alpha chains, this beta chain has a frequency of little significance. For the CDR3, the DNA is TGTGCCAGCATGGAGAGGGTTGGTGAAAAACTGTTTTTT. Its protein product is CASMERVGEKLFF. The chain uses TRBV3-1 and TRBJ1-4; D remains ambiguous. Per germline, CDR1 LGHDT and CDR2 YNNKEL (reference sequence). The V gene lost 7 bases and the J gene lost 7 bases, with 13 bases spanning the gap. This CDR3 is built from 13 residues.

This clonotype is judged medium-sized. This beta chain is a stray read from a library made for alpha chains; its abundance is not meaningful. The CDR3 loop is CSVGRDSYEQYF. CDR3 DNA sequence: TGCAGCGTTGGCCGTGACTCTTACGAGCAGTACTTC. The chain uses TRBV29-1 and TRBJ2-7; D is undetermined. The V gene lost 4 bases and the J gene lost 4 bases, with 11 bases spanning the gap. Germline V gene data show CDR1 as SQVTM and CDR2 as ANQGSEA. The CDR3 is 12 amino acids.